This T cell receptor beta chain was sequenced in a study of T cell repertoires in ileal Crohn's disease. About this clone itself: Its specificity is unknown.

Whole-study results and caveats: Clonality above 26.8% at surgery always came with endoscopic recurrence.

This table comes from immunoSEQ multiplex PCR, and its TCRdb copy is limited to in-frame clones, with some not included. This sample has tens of thousands of clones, with about 81% found just once. This clonotype was obtained from an adult with Crohn's disease. The sequenced material came from ileal tissue.

In DNA form, the CDR3 reads TGTGCCAGCAGCGTAGGTCCAGGGGAAACCGGGGAGCTGTTTTTT. Encoded protein: CASSVGPGETGELFF. The rearrangement joins TRBV9 to TRBJ2-2, with TRBD1 as a possible D gene (6 bases). CDR3 length equals 15 residues. Trimming cost V 0 bases and J 5 bases, with 11 bases left between them. CDR1 is SGDLS, CDR2 YYNGEE, per germline.